The sequence of this T cell receptor beta chain was determined in a study of cytomegalovirus exposure and HLA in healthy donors (dated by TCRdb to about 2017). Study-wide context: An earlier analysis of 587 of the donors reported 276 Gb of sequence data and 117 million unique TCR beta sequences obtained from about 179 million T cells. A later genetic analysis used genome-wide SNP genotypes for 398 of the 666 donors, treating that subset as a discovery cohort. The study combined high-throughput TCR immunosequencing, statistical association of individual TCRs with disease status, and machine learning to predict cytomegalovirus infection status. On average, around 230,000 unique TCR beta nucleotide sequences were sequenced per donor among 350 to 400 genotyped donors of the cohort, with roughly 18% of those sequences being non-productive. Along with the roughly 670-subject first cohort, a separate validation cohort of around 120 different subjects was used. A later analysis re-examined previously published TCR beta repertoires from hundreds of donors and added high-resolution HLA genotyping to investigate patterns of TCR occurrence. The study profiled the T cell repertoires of approximately 700 subjects by immunosequencing and related them to cytomegalovirus serostatus. Typing coverage varied by locus: roughly 629-640 donors for A, B, C, DRB1 and DQB1; roughly 560 for DQA1; over 600 for DPA1; approximately 470 for DPB1. An earlier analysis of some 500 of the donors applied high-throughput TCR beta sequencing to assess whether each TCR beta V gene segment acted as functional or pseudogenic. Of the approximately 400 genotyped donors, 75% to 85% were placed in the genetic ancestry cluster associated with self-reported Caucasian donors. The later analysis used no new phenotypic data to find candidate immune exposures, relying instead on TCR beta sequences and their occurrence across donors. HLA typing covered class I and class II loci at four-digit resolution. Four to six DR-DQ haplotypes were handled as single units for association and clustering, since linkage in the cohort was strong. The study was designed to test whether signatures of past pathogen exposure could be identified by cataloging public T cell receptors. All discovery cohort repertoires had been generated on a single sequencing platform. Around 330 gigabases of sequencing data and roughly 80 million unique TCR sequences made up an early release that covered fewer than 650 HLA-typed donors. Donor age, sex, ethnicity and CMV serostatus were compiled alongside the repertoire data.

The cohort was made up of 666 healthy bone marrow donors. At the time of sampling, all cohort members were nominally healthy, though unrecorded immune exposures were likely present. The donor tested CMV seronegative, placing the donor among the 350 to 400 seronegative members of the cohort. Each donor provided a peripheral blood sample, and peripheral blood mononuclear cells were used for TCR beta sequencing. Genomic DNA was extracted from the blood cell samples with the Qiagen DNeasy Blood Extraction Kit. Regarding this clone: Its specific antigen is unknown. Base quality data are lacking; no much larger clone is found one base away.

Results the study describes overall, beyond this receptor: An association between a missense DCLRE1C variant and V-gene and J-gene trimming of TCR beta chains was found in a later genetic analysis and replicated in an independent cohort. Because counts were too low, 15 to 20 rarely observed V segments, including chromosome 9 orphons, were excluded from the earlier analysis of 587 of the donors. Immune exposure information for the cohort was limited to CMV serostatus. Most TCR sequences were seen in very few donors, while some public TCRs were found in many individuals. Three of the identified cytomegalovirus-associated TCR beta chains were confirmed in vitro to be specific for cytomegalovirus antigens. According to a later analysis, parvovirus B19, influenza, CMV and Epstein-Barr virus appeared linked to several top co-occurrence clusters. Some IMGT-functional V segments, including TRBV6-2 and TRBV6-3, could not be told apart with the 87-base-pair reads, so those segments were excluded. The classifier was reported to diagnose cytomegalovirus status with high specificity and sensitivity in both the original cohort and the validation cohort. According to a later analysis, TCR association rates differed among HLA loci, with DRB1 alleles showing the most associated TCRs and HLA-C alleles showing the fewest. When HLA alleles, especially DR and DQ, strongly co-occurred, TCR associations were difficult to assign to individual alleles. The presence/absence analyses assumed that sequencing depth was roughly uniform across donors, and that assumption may not be true. In the study, approximately 150 TCR beta chains were listed as associated with cytomegalovirus. A further reported finding was that TCR beta sequences accurately predicted the HLA-A and HLA-B alleles for most subjects in the first cohort. In an earlier analysis of fewer than 750 of the donors, most TCR beta V segments were observed in productive rearrangements about 87% or about 30% of the time, broadly matching IMGT annotations. Because HLA typing was missing for some donors at each locus, association tests included only the typed subset. The sequencing pipeline was judged likely to have produced a cluster of highly shared sequence variants as a technical artifact. A later analysis associated roughly 17,000 TCR beta sequences with specific HLA alleles at a false discovery rate of 0.05. A later analysis found that HLA-associated TCR beta chains were more clonally expanded and had lower generation probabilities than equally common non-associated chains. The authors suggested that the approach could potentially be extended to other disease states and immunological phenotypes. Compared with the approximately 710-donor mean, donors in an Asian-associated ancestry cluster had fewer N-insertions in productive TCRs, according to a later genetic analysis. In this cohort, only TCR beta chains were sequenced, and detectable features were limited by the absence of alpha or paired-chain data. Correlated functional status among segregating V segments might reflect linkage disequilibrium, but an unknown experimental factor could not be ruled out. In a later analysis, most CMV-associated TCR beta chains were found to appear HLA-restricted, with HLA associations seemingly driven largely by CMV exposure.

CDR1 and CDR2 are read off the germline V gene as KGHSH and LQKENI. The junction shows trimming of 6 bases on V and 3 bases on J, plus 14 bases between the germline ends. Its CDR3 holds 14 amino acids, cysteine through phenylalanine. Left in the record is the CDR3 DNA by itself, 42 bases read in frame from the first base. Libraries were constructed by the immunoSEQ multiplex PCR assay. For the multiplex PCR, a mixture combining 60 forward primers for TCR Vbeta segments and 13 reverse primers for TCR Jbeta segments was used. The CDR3 region of rearranged TCR beta genes was amplified from genomic DNA with a multiplex PCR assay. The Illumina HiSeq System was used to sequence the amplified TCR beta libraries as 87-base-pair reads. For the original study's pipeline: A later analysis tallied 70 million to 100 million unique TCR beta chains across the 660 or so repertoires, and approximately 11 million of those chains were shared by two or more donors. A nearest-neighbor algorithm error-corrected the raw reads and collapsed the reads into unique sequences, merging closely related sequences to remove PCR and sequencing errors. Alignment of CDR3 sequences to IMGT reference sequences was used to assign V, D and J gene segments. For a sequence to be retained, at least a six-nucleotide match to both a V gene segment and a J gene segment was required. Rearrangements were called productive when the CDR3 lacked stop codons and stayed in frame with V and J; all others were non-productive. Following IMGT convention, CDR3 was defined as the stretch from the second conserved V-encoded cysteine to the conserved J-encoded phenylalanine. The earlier analysis of 587 of the donors excluded sequences that lacked an unambiguous match to a single V gene segment. In an earlier analysis of around 600 of the donors, V segments were called functional above 56.7% productive rearrangements and were called segregating when the between-donor standard deviation exceeded 5%. A statistical classification framework was built for diagnosing cytomegalovirus status from the catalog of TCR beta chain sequences. A later analysis assigned V and J genes by comparing TCR nucleotide sequences with IMGT/GENE-DB human TR gene sequences. The TCRdist pipeline was used in a later analysis to assign CDR3 sequences and most-parsimonious VDJ recombination scenarios. A later analysis defined each TCR beta chain by its CDR3 amino acid sequence plus V-gene family, and excluded reads lacking a unique V-gene family. To address suspected cross-contamination and a sequencing artifact, a later analysis removed 450 to 700 highly shared, low-generation-probability nucleotide sequences. A later analysis calculated a clonal expansion index for each public chain from normalized within-repertoire ranks of inferred template counts. In a later analysis, generation probabilities were computed using a VDJ recombination model fitted to out-of-frame rearrangements, and the results were checked against IGoR. In a later analysis, hypergeometric tests were used to score TCR-TCR, TCR-HLA and TCR-CMV co-occurrence, with a repertoire-size bias correction applied to TCR pairs. To estimate false discovery rates, a later analysis permuted the HLA or CMV assignments 20 times. In a later analysis, co-occurring TCRs were grouped using DBSCAN, and TCRdist sequence similarity was added for clustering within HLA-allele-positive subsets. For co-occurrence clustering, repertoires with fewer than 30,000 or more than 120,000 public chains were excluded, along with 5 or 6 repertoires with anomalous nucleotide sharing. TCRdb re-hosts the immuneACCESS table, in-frame sequences only. Its copies lack some clones; in the studies checked, an unresolved V gene accounts for under half of them, and the cause for the rest is not known. From that table come the V and J calls and clone size; the DNA was used to work out D and trimming. Within this sample are around 220,000 clones, with more than 60% of them counted one time only. The top ten hold 1.8% of the sample.

The source of this sequence is a woman under 40 in good health and CMV-seronegative. Sample: PBMCs. The rearrangement joined TRBV18 to TRBJ1-2; 6 matching bases give a weak D call of TRBD1. The CDR3 has the sequence CASSHRDTDYGYTF. The nucleotide sequence is TGTGCCAGCTCCCACAGGGACACCGACTATGGCTACACCTTC.